This TCR beta chain originates from a study of patients and donors after allogeneic stem cell transplantation. The CDR3 spans 15 residues. Trimming cost V 2 bases and J 2 bases, with 11 bases left between them. Germline V gene lookup returns CDR1 SGDLS and CDR2 YYNGEE. TCRdb reprocessed the RT-PCR reads with MiXCR, giving one entry per CDR3 protein. The sample holds approximately 160,000 distinct CDR3 sequences, approximately 30% seen once. This clonotype was seen repeatedly, ten times or more. J is TRBJ1-5 and V is TRBV9; D is unclear. The specimen sequenced was blood, either unsorted or a sorted T cell fraction (not recorded which). This receptor was obtained from a human donor who was either an allogeneic HSCT recipient or a stem cell or donor lymphocyte infusion donor (not recorded which). It is not recorded whose cells these are; they may come from a transplant donor. CDR3 sequence (DNA): TGTGCCAGCAGCGTTGGAAGCCACCGCAATCAGCCCCAGCATTTT. Amino acids: CASSVGSHRNQPQHF. Full variable domain (missing parts from reference TRBV9 and TRBJ1-5): DSGVTQTPKHLITATGQRVTLRCSPRSGDLSVYWYQQSLDQGLQFLIQYYNGEERAKGNILERFSAQQFPDLHSELNLSSLELGDSALYFCASSVGSHRNQPQHFGDGTRLSIL.